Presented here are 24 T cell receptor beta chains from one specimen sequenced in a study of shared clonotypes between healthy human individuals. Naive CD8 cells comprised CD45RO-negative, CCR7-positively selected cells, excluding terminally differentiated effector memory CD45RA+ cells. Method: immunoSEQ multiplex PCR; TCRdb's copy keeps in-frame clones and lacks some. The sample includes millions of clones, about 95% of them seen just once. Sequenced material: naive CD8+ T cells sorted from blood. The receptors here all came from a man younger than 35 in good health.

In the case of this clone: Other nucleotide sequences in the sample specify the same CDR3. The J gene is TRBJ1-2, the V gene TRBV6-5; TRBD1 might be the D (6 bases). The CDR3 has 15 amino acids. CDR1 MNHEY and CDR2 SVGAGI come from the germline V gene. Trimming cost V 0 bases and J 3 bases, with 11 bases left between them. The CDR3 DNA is TGTGCCAGCAGTTACTCGGAGGGGGGCTACTATGGCTACACCTTC. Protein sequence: CASSYSEGGYYGYTF.

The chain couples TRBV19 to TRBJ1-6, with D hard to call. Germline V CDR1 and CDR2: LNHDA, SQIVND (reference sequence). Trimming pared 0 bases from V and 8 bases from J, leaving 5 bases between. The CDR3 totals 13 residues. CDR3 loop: CASSIDGDSPLHF. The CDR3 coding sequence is TGTGCCAGTAGTATAGACGGGGATTCACCCCTCCACTTT. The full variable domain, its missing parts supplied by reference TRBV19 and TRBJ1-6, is DGGITQSPKYLFRKEGQNVTLSCEQNLNHDAMYWYRQDPGQGLRLIYYSQIVNDFQKGDIAEGYSVSREKKESFPLTVTSAQKNPTAFYLCASSIDGDSPLHFGNGTRLTVT.

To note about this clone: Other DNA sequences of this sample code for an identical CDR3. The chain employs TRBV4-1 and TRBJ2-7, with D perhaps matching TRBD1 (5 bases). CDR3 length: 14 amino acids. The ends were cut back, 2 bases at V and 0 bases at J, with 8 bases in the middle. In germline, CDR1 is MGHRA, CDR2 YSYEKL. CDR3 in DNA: TGCGCCAGCAGCCAACTACAGGTCTCCTACGAGCAGTACTTC. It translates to CASSQLQVSYEQYF.

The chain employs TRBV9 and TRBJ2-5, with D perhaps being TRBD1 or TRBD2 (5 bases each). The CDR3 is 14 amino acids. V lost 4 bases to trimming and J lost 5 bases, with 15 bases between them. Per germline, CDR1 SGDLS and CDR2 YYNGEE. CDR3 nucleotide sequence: TGTGCCAGCAGCTCCCCTGCTTGGGGGGAGACCCAGTACTTC. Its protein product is CASSSPAWGETQYF.

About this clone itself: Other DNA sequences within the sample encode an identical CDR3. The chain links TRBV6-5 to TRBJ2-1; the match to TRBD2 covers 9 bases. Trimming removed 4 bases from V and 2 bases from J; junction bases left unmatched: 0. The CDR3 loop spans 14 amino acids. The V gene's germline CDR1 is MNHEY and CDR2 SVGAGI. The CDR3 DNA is TGTGCCAGCAGTTCTAGCGGGGCCTACAATGAGCAGTTCTTC. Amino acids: CASSSSGAYNEQFF.

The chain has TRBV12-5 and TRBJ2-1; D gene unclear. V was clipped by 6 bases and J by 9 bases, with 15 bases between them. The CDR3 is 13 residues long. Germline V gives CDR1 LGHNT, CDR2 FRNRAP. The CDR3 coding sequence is TGTGCTAGTGGACCAATCGCAAAGAGTGAGCAGTTCTTC. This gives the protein CASGPIAKSEQFF.

The CDR3 DNA follows: TGTGCCAGCAGGACGGGACAGGGCGGGGTGAAACTGTTTTTT. Translating gives CASRTGQGGVKLFF. The chain is built from TRBV2 and TRBJ1-4; 9 bases line up with TRBD1. Germline V gene sequence: CDR1 SNHLY, CDR2 FYNNEI. The CDR3 is 14 residues long. With 6 bases clipped from V and 11 bases from J, the junction kept 10 bases outside the gene matches.

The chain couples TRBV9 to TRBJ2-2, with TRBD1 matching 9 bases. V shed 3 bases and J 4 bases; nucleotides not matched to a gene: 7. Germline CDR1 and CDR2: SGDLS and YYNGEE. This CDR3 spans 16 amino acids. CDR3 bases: TGTGCCAGCAGCGATAGGGACAGGGCGGGCACCGGGGAGCTGTTTTTT. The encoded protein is CASSDRDRAGTGELFF.

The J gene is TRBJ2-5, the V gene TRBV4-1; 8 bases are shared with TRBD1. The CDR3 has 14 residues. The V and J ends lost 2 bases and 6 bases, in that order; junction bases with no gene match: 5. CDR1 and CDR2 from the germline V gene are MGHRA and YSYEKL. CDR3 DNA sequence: TGCGCCAGCAGCCAACGACAGGGGCCGCAGACCCAGTACTTC. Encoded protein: CASSQRQGPQTQYF.

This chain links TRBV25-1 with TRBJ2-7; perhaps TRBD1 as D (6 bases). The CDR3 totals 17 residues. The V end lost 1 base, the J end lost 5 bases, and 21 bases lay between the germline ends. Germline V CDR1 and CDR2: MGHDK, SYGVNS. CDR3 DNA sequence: TGTGCCAGCAGTGAATGGACAGAACTTAATCCCATCAACGAGCAGTACTTC. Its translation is CASSEWTELNPINEQYF.

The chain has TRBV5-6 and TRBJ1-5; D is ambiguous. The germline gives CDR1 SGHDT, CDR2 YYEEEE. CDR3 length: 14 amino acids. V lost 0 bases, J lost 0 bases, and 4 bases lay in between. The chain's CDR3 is CASSLEASNQPQHF. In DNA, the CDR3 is TGTGCCAGCAGCTTGGAAGCTAGCAATCAGCCCCAGCATTTT.

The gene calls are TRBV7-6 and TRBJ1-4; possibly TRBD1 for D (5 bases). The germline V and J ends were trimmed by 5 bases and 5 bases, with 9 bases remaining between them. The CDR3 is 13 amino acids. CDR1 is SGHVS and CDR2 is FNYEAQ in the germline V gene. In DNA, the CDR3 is TGTGCCAGCAGCGAGACAGTAAATGAAAAACTGTTTTTT. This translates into CASSETVNEKLFF.

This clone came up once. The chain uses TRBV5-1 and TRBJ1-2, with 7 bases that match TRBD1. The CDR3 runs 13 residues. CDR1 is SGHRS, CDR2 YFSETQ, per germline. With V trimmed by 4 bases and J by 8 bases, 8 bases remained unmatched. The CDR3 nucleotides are TGCGCCAGCAGCGAAACAGGGGCTAGGGGCTACACCTTC. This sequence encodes CASSETGARGYTF.

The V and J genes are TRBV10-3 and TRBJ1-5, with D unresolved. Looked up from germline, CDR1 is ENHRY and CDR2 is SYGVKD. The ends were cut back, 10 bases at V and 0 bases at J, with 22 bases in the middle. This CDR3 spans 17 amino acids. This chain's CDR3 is CATRDGWSELSNQPQHF. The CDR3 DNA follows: TGTGCCACGCGTGACGGATGGTCCGAGCTTAGCAATCAGCCCCAGCATTTT.

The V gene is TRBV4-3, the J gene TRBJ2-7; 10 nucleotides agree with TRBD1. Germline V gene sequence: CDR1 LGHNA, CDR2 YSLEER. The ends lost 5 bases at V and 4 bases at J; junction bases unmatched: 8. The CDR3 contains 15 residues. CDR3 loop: CASSDSTGGFYEQYF. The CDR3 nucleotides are TGCGCCAGCAGCGATTCGACAGGGGGCTTTTACGAGCAGTACTTC.

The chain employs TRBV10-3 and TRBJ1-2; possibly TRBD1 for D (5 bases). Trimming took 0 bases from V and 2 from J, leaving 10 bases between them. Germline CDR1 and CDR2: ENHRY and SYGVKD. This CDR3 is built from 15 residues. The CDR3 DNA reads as TGTGCCATCAGTGAGTCGACAGCATTCAACTATGGCTACACCTTC. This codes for CAISESTAFNYGYTF.

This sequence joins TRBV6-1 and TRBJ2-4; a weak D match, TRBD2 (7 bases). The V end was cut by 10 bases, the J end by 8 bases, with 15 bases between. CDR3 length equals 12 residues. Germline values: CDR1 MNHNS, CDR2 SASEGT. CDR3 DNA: TGTGCCATCCGGGGAGGGGGGGACATTCAGTACTTC. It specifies CAIRGGGDIQYF.

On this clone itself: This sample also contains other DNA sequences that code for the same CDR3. DNA for the CDR3: TGTGCCAGCACCCTATACACCGGGGAGCTGTTTTTT. Translation gives CASTLYTGELFF. The V and J genes are TRBV28 and TRBJ2-2; D unclear. V lost 7 bases to trimming and J lost 3 bases, with 6 bases between them. Germline assignment: CDR1 MDHEN and CDR2 SYDVKM. The CDR3 runs 12 residues.

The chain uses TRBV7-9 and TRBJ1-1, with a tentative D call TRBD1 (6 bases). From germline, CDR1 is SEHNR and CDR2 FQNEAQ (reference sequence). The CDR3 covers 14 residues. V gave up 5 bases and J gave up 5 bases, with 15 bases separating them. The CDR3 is CASSQGGAATEAFF. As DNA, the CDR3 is TGTGCCAGCAGCCAAGGGGGGGCCGCAACTGAAGCTTTCTTT.

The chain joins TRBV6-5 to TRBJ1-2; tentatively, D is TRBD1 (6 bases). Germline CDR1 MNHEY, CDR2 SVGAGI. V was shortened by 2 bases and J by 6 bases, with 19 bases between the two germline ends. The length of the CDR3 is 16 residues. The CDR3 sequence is CASSYEPTGAGDGYTF. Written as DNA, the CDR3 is TGTGCCAGCAGTTACGAACCGACAGGTGCAGGGGATGGCTACACCTTC.

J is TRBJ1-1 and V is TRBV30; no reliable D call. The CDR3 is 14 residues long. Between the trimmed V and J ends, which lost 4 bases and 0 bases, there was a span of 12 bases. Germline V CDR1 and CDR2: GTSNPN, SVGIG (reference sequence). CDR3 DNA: TGTGCCTGGACATATAGTGCCATGAACACTGAAGCTTTCTTT. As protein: CAWTYSAMNTEAFF.

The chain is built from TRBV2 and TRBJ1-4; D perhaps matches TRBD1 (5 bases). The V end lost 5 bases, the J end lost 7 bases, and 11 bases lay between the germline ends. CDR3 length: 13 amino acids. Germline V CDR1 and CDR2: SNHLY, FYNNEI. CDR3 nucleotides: TGTGCCAGCAGTCCTGCAGGGACTGAAAAACTGTTTTTT. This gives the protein CASSPAGTEKLFF.

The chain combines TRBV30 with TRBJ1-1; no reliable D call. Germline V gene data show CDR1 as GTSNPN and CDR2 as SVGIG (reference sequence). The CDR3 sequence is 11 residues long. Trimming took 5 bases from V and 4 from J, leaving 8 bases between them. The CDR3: CAWEVATEAFF. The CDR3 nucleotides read TGTGCCTGGGAGGTGGCCACTGAAGCTTTCTTT.

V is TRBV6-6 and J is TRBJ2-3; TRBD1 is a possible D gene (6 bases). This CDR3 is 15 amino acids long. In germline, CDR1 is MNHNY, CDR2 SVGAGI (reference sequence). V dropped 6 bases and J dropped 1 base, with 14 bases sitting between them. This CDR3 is CASSRTVLGTDTQYF. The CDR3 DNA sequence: TGTGCCAGCAGCCGGACAGTCTTGGGCACAGATACGCAGTATTTT.